This TCR beta chain was recovered during a study of T cells in Graves' hyperthyroidism and ophthalmopathy. Study-wide results and limits: Blood also contained most expanded thyroid clonotypes above 0.001. Patients with ophthalmopathy were separated from those with stable hyperthyroidism by a 13 V-J model. Ophthalmopathy, which appeared later, was predicted by the model a median 6.5 months before onset.

This clonotype was observed a few times. Its target is not known. Germline V gene data show CDR1 as GTSNPN and CDR2 as SVGIG (reference sequence). V was shortened by 2 bases and J by 10 bases, with 12 bases between the two germline ends. This CDR3 has 13 amino acids. The patients, who ranged from 18 to 65 in age, presented with newly diagnosed hyperthyroidism lasting under 2 months. The investigators amplified TCR beta CDR3 regions from RNA transcripts. HTBI primers were used for first-round RT-PCR of the TCR CDR3. Each CDR3 protein gets one entry after TCRdb re-called the multiplex PCR reads with MiXCR. The sample includes approximately 500,000 distinct CDR3 sequences, 40% to 55% of them seen just once.

The rearrangement uses TRBV30 and TRBJ1-6; TRBD1 is a possible D gene (5 bases). The source of this sequence is a woman aged 18-30 years with Graves' hyperthyroidism. The sequencing sample was made of peripheral blood or thyroid tissue (not recorded which). CDR3 in amino acids: CAWSRDSKSPLHF. The CDR3 nucleotides are TGTGCCTGGAGTAGGGACTCGAAATCACCCCTCCACTTT.